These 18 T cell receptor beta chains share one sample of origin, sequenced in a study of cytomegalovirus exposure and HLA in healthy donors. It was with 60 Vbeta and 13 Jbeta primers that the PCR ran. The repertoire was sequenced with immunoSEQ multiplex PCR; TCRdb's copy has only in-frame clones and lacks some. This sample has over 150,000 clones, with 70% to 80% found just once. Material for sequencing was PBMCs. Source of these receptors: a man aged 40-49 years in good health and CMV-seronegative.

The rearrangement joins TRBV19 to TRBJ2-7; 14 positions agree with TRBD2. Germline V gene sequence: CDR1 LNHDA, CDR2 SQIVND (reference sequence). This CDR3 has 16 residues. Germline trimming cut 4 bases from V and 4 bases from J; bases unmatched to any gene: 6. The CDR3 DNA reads TGTGCCAGTAGTACCGCTGGGACTAGCGGGAGTTACGAGCAGTACTTC. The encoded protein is CASSTAGTSGSYEQYF.

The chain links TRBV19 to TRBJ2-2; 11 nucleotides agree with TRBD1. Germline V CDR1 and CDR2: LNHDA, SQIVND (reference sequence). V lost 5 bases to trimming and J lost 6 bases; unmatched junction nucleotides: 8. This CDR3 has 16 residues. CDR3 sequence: CASSFRAGQGAGELFF. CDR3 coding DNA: TGTGCCAGTAGTTTTCGGGCGGGACAGGGGGCCGGGGAGCTGTTTTTT.

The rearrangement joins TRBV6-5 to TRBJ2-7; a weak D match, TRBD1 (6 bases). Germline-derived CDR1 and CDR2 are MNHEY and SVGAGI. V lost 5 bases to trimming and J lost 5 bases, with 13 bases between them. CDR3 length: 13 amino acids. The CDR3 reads CASSAGRGNEQYF. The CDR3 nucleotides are TGTGCCAGCAGTGCCGGAAGGGGGAACGAGCAGTACTTC.

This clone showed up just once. Here the CDR3 reads CASSYTETSYEQYF. In nucleotides, the CDR3 is TGTGCCAGCAGTTACACAGAGACCTCCTACGAGCAGTACTTC. V usage is TRBV6-6 and J usage is TRBJ2-7; D is uncertain. This CDR3 contains 14 residues. Germline loops: CDR1 MNHNY, CDR2 SVGAGI (reference sequence). Trimming removed 2 bases from V and 0 bases from J, with 8 bases in between.

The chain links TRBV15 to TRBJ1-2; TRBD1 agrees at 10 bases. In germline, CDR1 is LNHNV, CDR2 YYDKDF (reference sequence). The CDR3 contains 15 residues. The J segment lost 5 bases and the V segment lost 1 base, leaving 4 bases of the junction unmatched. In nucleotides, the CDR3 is TGTGCCACCAGCAGAGCCGGGACAGGGGTTTATGGCTACACCTTC. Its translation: CATSRAGTGVYGYTF. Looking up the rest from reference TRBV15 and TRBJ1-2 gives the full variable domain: DAMVIQNPRYQVTQFGKPVTLSCSQTLNHNVMYWYQQKSSQAPKLLFHYYDKDFNNEADTPDNFQSRRPNTSFCFLDIRSPGLGDTAMYLCATSRAGTGVYGYTFGSGTRLTVV.

CDR3 loop: CASSELAGVDTGELFF. CDR3 DNA: TGTGCCAGCAGTGAACTAGCGGGAGTGGACACCGGGGAGCTGTTTTTT. The gene calls are TRBV6-4 and TRBJ2-2; 11 nucleotides line up with TRBD2. Germline CDR1 MRHNA, CDR2 SNTAGT. J gave up 3 bases and V 3 bases, and 3 bases lay outside the gene matches. The CDR3 loop spans 16 amino acids.

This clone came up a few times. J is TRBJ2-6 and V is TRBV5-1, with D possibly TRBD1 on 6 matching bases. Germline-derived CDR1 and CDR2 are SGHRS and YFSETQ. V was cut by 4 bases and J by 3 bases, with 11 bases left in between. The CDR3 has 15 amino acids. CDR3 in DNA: TGCGCCAGCAGCCCGCTAGGGGGTGGGGCCAACGTCCTGACTTTC. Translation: CASSPLGGGANVLTF.

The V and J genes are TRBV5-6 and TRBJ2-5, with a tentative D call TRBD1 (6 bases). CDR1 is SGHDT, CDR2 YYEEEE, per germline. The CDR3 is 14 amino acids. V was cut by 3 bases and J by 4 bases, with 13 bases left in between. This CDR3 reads CASSWDTQGETQYF. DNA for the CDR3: TGTGCCAGCAGCTGGGACACCCAGGGAGAGACCCAGTACTTC. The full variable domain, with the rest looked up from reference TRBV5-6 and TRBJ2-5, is DAGVTQSPTHLIKTRGQQVTLRCSPKSGHDTVSWYQQALGQGPQFIFQYYEEEERQRGNFPDRFSGHQFPNYSSELNVNALLLGDSALYLCASSWDTQGETQYFGPGTRLLVL.

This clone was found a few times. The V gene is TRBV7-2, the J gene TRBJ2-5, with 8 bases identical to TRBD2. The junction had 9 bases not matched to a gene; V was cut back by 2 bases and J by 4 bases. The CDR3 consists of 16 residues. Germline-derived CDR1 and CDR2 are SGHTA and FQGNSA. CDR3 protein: CASSLTGGFGVETQYF. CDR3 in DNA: TGTGCCAGCAGCTTAACGGGAGGGTTCGGGGTAGAGACCCAGTACTTC.

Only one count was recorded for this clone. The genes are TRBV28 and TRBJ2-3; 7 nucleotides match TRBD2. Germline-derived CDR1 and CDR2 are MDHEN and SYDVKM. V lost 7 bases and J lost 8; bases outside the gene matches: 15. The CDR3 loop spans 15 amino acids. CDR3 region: CASTPPGLPVVTQYF. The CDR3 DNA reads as TGTGCCAGCACTCCTCCGGGACTACCCGTCGTTACGCAGTATTTT.

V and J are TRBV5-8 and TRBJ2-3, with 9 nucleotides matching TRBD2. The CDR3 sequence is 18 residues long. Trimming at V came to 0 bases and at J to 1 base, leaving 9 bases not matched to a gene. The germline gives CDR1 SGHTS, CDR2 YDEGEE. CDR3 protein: CASSLGLADWAGTDTQYF. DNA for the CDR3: TGTGCCAGCAGCTTGGGACTAGCGGACTGGGCGGGCACAGATACGCAGTATTTT. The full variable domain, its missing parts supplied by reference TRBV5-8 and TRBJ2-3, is EAGVTQSPTHLIKTRGQQATLRCSPISGHTSVYWYQQALGLGLQFLLWYDEGEERNRGNFPPRFSGRQFPNYSSELNVNALELEDSALYLCASSLGLADWAGTDTQYFGPGTRLTVL.

The CDR3 here is CASSLPGWNQPQHF. CDR3 nucleotide sequence: TGTGCCAGCAGCTTACCCGGGTGGAATCAGCCCCAGCATTTT. V gene TRBV11-2 combines with J gene TRBJ1-5, with unresolved D. Trimming removed 2 bases from V and 4 bases from J, with 9 bases in between. CDR1 is SGHAT and CDR2 is FQNNGV in the germline V gene. The CDR3 is 14 residues long.

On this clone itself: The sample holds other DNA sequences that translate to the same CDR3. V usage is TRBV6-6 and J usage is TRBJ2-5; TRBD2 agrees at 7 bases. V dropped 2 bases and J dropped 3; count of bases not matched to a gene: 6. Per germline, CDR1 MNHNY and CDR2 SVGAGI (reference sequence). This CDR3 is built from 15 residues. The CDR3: CASSYSSGREETQYF. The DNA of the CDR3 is TGTGCCAGCAGTTACAGTAGCGGGCGAGAAGAGACCCAGTACTTC.

The CDR3 sequence: CASSQPSGSAGELFF. CDR3 in DNA: TGTGCCAGCAGCCAACCTAGCGGGAGTGCCGGGGAGCTGTTTTTT. The rearrangement links TRBV4-2 to TRBJ2-2; TRBD2 matches at 10 bases. V was pared by 2 bases and J by 6 bases, with 3 bases of the junction left unmatched. Germline CDR1 is LGHNA and CDR2 is YNFKEQ. The CDR3 extends over 15 amino acids.

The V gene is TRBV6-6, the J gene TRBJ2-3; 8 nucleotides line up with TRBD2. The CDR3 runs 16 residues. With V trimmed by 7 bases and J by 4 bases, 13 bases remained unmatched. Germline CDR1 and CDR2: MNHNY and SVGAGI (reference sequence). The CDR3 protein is CASTQTPAGEPDTQYF. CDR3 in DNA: TGTGCCAGCACCCAAACCCCAGCGGGAGAACCAGATACGCAGTATTTT.

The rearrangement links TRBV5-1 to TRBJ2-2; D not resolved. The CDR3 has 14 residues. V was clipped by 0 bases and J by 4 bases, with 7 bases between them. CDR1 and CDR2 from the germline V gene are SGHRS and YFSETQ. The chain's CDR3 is CASSLDGGTGELFF. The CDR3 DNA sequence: TGCGCCAGCAGCTTGGACGGCGGCACCGGGGAGCTGTTTTTT.

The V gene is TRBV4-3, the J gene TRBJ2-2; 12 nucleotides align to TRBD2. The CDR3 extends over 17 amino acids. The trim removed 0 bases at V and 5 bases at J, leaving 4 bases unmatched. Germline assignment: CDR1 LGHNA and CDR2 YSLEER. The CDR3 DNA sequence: TGCGCCAGCAGCCAAGATCTGACTAGCGGGAGAACCGGGGAGCTGTTTTTT. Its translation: CASSQDLTSGRTGELFF.

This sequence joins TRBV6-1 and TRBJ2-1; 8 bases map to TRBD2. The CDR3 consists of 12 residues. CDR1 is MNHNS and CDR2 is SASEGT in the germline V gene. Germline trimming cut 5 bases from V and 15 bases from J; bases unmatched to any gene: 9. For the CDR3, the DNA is TGTGCCAGCAGTCGCCCGGGACTAGAGGTGTTCTTC. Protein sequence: CASSRPGLEVFF.